This TCR beta chain was retrieved from a study of T-cell memory formation after mild COVID-19. Findings and caveats of the study: Contracting clones localized mainly to CM and EM when CD4+ and mainly to EMRA when CD8+.

Comment on this clonotype: What it binds is unknown.

TCR alpha and TCR beta cDNA libraries with sample barcodes and UMIs came from 5'RACE using constant-segment primers. TCRdb called the 5' RACE reads again in MiXCR, with one record for every CDR3 protein. The sample includes around 410,000 distinct CDR3 sequences, under 25% of them seen just once. Unmatched junction bases numbered 3, after V lost 5 bases and J lost 6 bases. Per the germline V gene, CDR1 is DFQATT and CDR2 is SNEGSKA (reference sequence). The CDR3 contains 12 residues. This clonotype originated in an adult woman who had mild COVID-19 (a few samples of this study predate the infection). Cell type and time point are not known. This chain uses TRBV20-1 with TRBJ2-1, with TRBD2 matching over 8 bases. The sample consisted of PBMCs or a T cell subset sorted from them (not recorded which). The CDR3 reads CSAGGLVNEQFF. The DNA of the CDR3 is TGCAGTGCTGGGGGACTAGTCAATGAGCAGTTCTTC.